These 18 T cell receptor beta chains share one sample of origin, sequenced in a study of spatial heterogeneity in lung cancer. General study findings and limits: Within tumors, counts of expanded alpha and beta TCRs tracked tumor mutation counts.

Their cognate antigens are unknown. Time point given: sample taken at primary tumor resection. TCRdb recomputed calls from the 5' RACE reads with MiXCR, one row per CDR3 protein. The sample lists 16,000 or so distinct CDR3 sequences, approximately 7% occurring once. The specimen comprised lung tumor tissue, sampled at surgery. Receptor source: a female donor with early-stage non-small cell lung cancer.

This clonotype counts as medium-sized. As an off-target read in a library built for alpha chains, this beta chain has a frequency of little significance. The chain carries TRBV20-1 and TRBJ1-2; a possible D gene is TRBD1 (5 bases). This CDR3 comprises 14 residues. CDR1 and CDR2 (germline): DFQATT, SNEGSKA (reference sequence). V lost 0 bases and J lost 4, with 12 bases in between. CDR3 nucleotide sequence: TGCAGTGCTAGAGAAGGGGAGAAGGTCTATGGCTACACCTTC. Its translation: CSAREGEKVYGYTF.

This clonotype occurred many times. Being off target in a library aimed at alpha chains, this beta chain has a size of little meaning. CDR3 protein: CASSPEQGWTGELFF. The CDR3 nucleotides are TGTGCCAGCAGCCCCGAACAGGGGTGGACCGGGGAGCTGTTTTTT. The V and J genes are TRBV7-3 and TRBJ2-2, with 7 bases aligning to TRBD1. Trimming cost V 5 bases and J 5 bases; bases outside gene matches: 8. The CDR3 runs to 15 residues. Germline V gives CDR1 SGHTA, CDR2 FQGTGA.

This clonotype was seen many times. This beta chain came through as a stray read in a library set up for alpha chains, and its size says little. This chain uses TRBV12-3 or TRBV12-4 with TRBJ2-2, with D possibly TRBD2 on 6 matching bases. This CDR3 has 15 residues. The germline V and J ends were trimmed by 2 bases and 3 bases, with 10 bases remaining between them. CDR3 sequence (DNA): TGTGCCAGCAGTTTAATTGGAGGGCACACCGGGGAGCTGTTTTTT. It codes for CASSLIGGHTGELFF.

This clonotype counts as medium-sized. For a library built for alpha chains, this beta chain is a stray read; little rests on its size. The V call is TRBV7-8, the J call TRBJ2-3; TRBD2 matches 7 bases. The CDR3 loop spans 14 amino acids. The V gene end was trimmed by 6 bases and the J gene end by 4 bases; junction bases not matched to a gene: 7. In germline, CDR1 is SGHVS, CDR2 FQNEAQ. The CDR3 loop reads CASRAWEGADTQYF. Written as DNA, the CDR3 is TGTGCCAGCAGGGCCTGGGAGGGCGCAGATACGCAGTATTTT.

This clonotype was counted at least ten times. This beta chain slipped into a library made for alpha chains as a stray read, so its size is not meaningful. The V gene is TRBV6-1, the J gene TRBJ2-6; D is unresolved. CDR3 size: 18 residues. Between the trimmed V and J ends, which lost 0 bases and 0 bases, there was a span of 12 bases. Germline values: CDR1 MNHNS, CDR2 SASEGT. The CDR3 DNA reads as TGTGCCAGCAGTGAAGCCCATGGGAAGTTCTCTGGGGCCAACGTCCTGACTTTC. It yields the protein CASSEAHGKFSGANVLTF.

This clonotype was seen at least ten times. This beta chain is a stray sequence in a library constructed for alpha chains; its clone size is not meaningful. The chain is built from TRBV18 and TRBJ1-2, with no clear D. V dropped 0 bases and J dropped 4 bases, with 9 bases sitting between them. The germline gives CDR1 KGHSH, CDR2 LQKENI. This CDR3 comprises 14 residues. This chain's CDR3 is CASSPPTESYGYTF. CDR3 coding DNA: TGTGCCAGCTCACCACCGACGGAAAGCTATGGCTACACCTTC.

This clonotype was seen at least ten times. This beta chain is an unintended read in a library built for alpha chains; its size means little. V gene TRBV18 combines with J gene TRBJ1-1; possibly TRBD1 for D (5 bases). Between the trimmed V and J ends, which lost 6 bases and 0 bases, there was a span of 8 bases. Looked up from germline, CDR1 is KGHSH and CDR2 is LQKENI. CDR3 size: 13 residues. CDR3 nucleotide sequence: TGTGCCAGCTCGGAGGACATGAACACTGAAGCTTTCTTT. The encoded protein is CASSEDMNTEAFF.

This clonotype came up a few times. Because this beta chain is a stray read in a library intended to capture alpha chains, its abundance should not be given much weight. The chain combines TRBV5-5 with TRBJ1-1, with D uncertain. Germline-derived CDR1 and CDR2 are SGHKS and YYEKEE (reference sequence). V lost 2 bases and J 1 base, leaving 12 bases between the germline ends. The CDR3 extends over 15 amino acids. In DNA form, the CDR3 reads TGTGCCAGCAGCTTAAGTCTCGTGAAGAACACTGAAGCTTTCTTT. Its protein is CASSLSLVKNTEAFF.

This clonotype was counted at least ten times. This beta chain was picked up by a library intended for alpha chains and is off target, so its count carries little meaning. The rearrangement uses TRBV5-5 and TRBJ1-1; TRBD1 might be the D (5 bases). V was cut by 1 base and J by 5 bases, with 9 bases left in between. Germline V CDR1 and CDR2: SGHKS, YYEKEE (reference sequence). The CDR3 is 13 amino acids. CDR3 nucleotide sequence: TGTGCCAGCAGCTTGAGGGGACTGACTGAAGCTTTCTTT. It encodes CASSLRGLTEAFF.

In its sample, this clonotype was seen many times. This beta chain slipped into a library made for alpha chains as a stray read, so its size is not meaningful. V gene TRBV7-2 combines with J gene TRBJ2-7, with D possibly TRBD2 on 5 matching bases. Germline V gene sequence: CDR1 SGHTA, CDR2 FQGNSA. Trimming shortened V by 4 bases and J by 3 bases, and 16 bases separated the two germline ends. The CDR3 covers 15 residues. CDR3 loop: CASSSQPGGLYEQYF. The CDR3 coding sequence is TGTGCCAGCAGCTCTCAGCCAGGAGGCCTCTACGAGCAGTACTTC. The complete variable domain, with remaining parts taken from reference TRBV7-2 and TRBJ2-7, reads GAGVSQSPSNKVTEKGKDVELRCDPISGHTALYWYRQSLGQGLEFLIYFQGNSAPDKSGLPSDRFSAERTGGSVSTLTIQRTQQEDSAVYLCASSSQPGGLYEQYFGPGTRLTVT.

This clonotype was seen ten or more times. As an off-target read in a library built for alpha chains, this beta chain has a frequency of little significance. The rearrangement links TRBV5-6 to TRBJ1-4; TRBD1 matches 7 bases. Trimming took 4 bases from V and 8 from J; bases not matched to a gene: 8. The CDR3 has 14 residues. Germline V gives CDR1 SGHDT, CDR2 YYEEEE. CDR3 bases: TGTGCCAGCAGCCCGACAGGGAACAGCGAAAAACTGTTTTTT. Amino acids: CASSPTGNSEKLFF. The whole variable domain, remainder taken from reference TRBV5-6 and TRBJ1-4, is DAGVTQSPTHLIKTRGQQVTLRCSPKSGHDTVSWYQQALGQGPQFIFQYYEEEERQRGNFPDRFSGHQFPNYSSELNVNALLLGDSALYLCASSPTGNSEKLFFGSGTQLSVL.

Many counts were recorded for this clonotype. This beta chain came through as a stray read in a library set up for alpha chains, and its size says little. This rearrangement joins TRBV12-3 or TRBV12-4 to TRBJ2-3, with TRBD2 as a possible D gene (5 bases). V lost 3 bases to trimming and J lost 0 bases, with 7 bases between them. The CDR3 is 14 amino acids. CDR3 protein: CASSFGGSTDTQYF. Here the CDR3 DNA reads TGTGCCAGCAGTTTCGGCGGGAGCACAGATACGCAGTATTTT.

This clonotype was found many times. Because this beta chain is a stray read in a library intended to capture alpha chains, its abundance should not be given much weight. The chain joins TRBV18 to TRBJ1-1; 9 nucleotides match TRBD1. Per germline, CDR1 KGHSH and CDR2 LQKENI. The CDR3 contains 13 residues. The junction had 2 bases not matched to a gene; V was cut back by 2 bases and J by 7 bases. Here the CDR3 DNA reads TGTGCCAGCTCACCAGGGGGACAGGGTGAAGCTTTCTTT. As protein: CASSPGGQGEAFF.

This clonotype was detected many times. With the library built for alpha chains, this beta chain is off target and its frequency is not meaningful. The chain combines TRBV12-3 or TRBV12-4 with TRBJ1-4, with 7 nucleotides matching TRBD1. The V and J ends lost 5 bases and 12 bases, in that order; junction bases with no gene match: 18. The CDR3 has 16 amino acids. CDR3 loop: CASSQSPGTALGELFF. In nucleotides, the CDR3 is TGTGCCAGCAGTCAATCCCCCGGGACAGCCCTCGGGGAACTGTTTTTT.

This clonotype has a count of ten or more. The library was built for alpha chains, so this beta chain is an off-target read and its size means little. The genes are TRBV29-1 and TRBJ1-2, with D unresolved. The CDR3 totals 12 residues. Germline CDR1 is SQVTM and CDR2 is ANQGSEA. V was trimmed by 3 bases and J by 8 bases, leaving 13 bases between them. The CDR3 spells CSVELTSRGYTF. The CDR3 region has the DNA TGCAGCGTTGAGCTCACGTCAAGAGGCTACACCTTC. The variable domain in full, with the rest retrieved from reference TRBV29-1 and TRBJ1-2, is SAVISQKPSRDICQRGTSLTIQCQVDSQVTMMFWYRQQPGQSLTLIATANQGSEATYESGFVIDKFPISRPNLTFSTLTVSNMSPEDSSIYLCSVELTSRGYTFGSGTRLTVV.

This clonotype was detected a few times. Because the library targeted alpha chains, this beta chain is an off-target read whose size means little. The J gene is TRBJ1-1, the V gene TRBV28; no definite D call. This CDR3 has 11 residues. Trimming left V 6 bases short and J 3 bases short, with 5 bases between. The germline V gene has CDR1 MDHEN and CDR2 SYDVKM. CDR3 residues: CASRRDTEAFF. CDR3 DNA: TGTGCCAGCAGGAGGGACACTGAAGCTTTCTTT.

This clonotype has at least ten counts. The library was prepared for alpha chains; this beta chain is a stray read, so its frequency means little. The V gene is TRBV5-4, the J gene TRBJ2-1; 13 nucleotides line up with TRBD2. The CDR3 consists of 15 residues. Germline V lookup: CDR1 SGHNT, CDR2 YYREEE (reference sequence). V gave up 4 bases and J gave up 10 bases; unmatched junction bases: 8. The CDR3 DNA reads as TGTGCCAGCAGCCCCCGACTAGCGGGGGGAGAGGAGCAGTTCTTC. The encoded protein is CASSPRLAGGEEQFF.

This clonotype came up many times. In a library made to pick up alpha chains, this beta chain is a stray read with a size that means little. The chain uses TRBV4-3 and TRBJ1-2; no firm D call. Germline V gene sequence: CDR1 LGHNA, CDR2 YSLEER. This CDR3 is 15 amino acids long. Trimming left V 1 base short and J 5 bases short, with 14 bases between. CDR3 residues: CASSQALSSSYGYTF. CDR3 nucleotides: TGCGCCAGCAGCCAAGCACTTTCCAGCTCTTATGGCTACACCTTC.